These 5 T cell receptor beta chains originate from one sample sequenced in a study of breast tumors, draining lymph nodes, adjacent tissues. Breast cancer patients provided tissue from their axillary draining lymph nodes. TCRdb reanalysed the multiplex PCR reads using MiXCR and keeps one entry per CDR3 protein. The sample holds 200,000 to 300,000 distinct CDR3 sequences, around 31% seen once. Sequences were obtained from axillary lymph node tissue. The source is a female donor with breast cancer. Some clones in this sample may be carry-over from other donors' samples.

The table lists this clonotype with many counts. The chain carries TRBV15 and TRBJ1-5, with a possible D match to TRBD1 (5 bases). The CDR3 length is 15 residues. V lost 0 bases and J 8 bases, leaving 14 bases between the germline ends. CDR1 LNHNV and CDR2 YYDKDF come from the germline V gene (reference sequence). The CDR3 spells CATSRDLSLGEPQHF. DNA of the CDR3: TGTGCCACCAGCAGAGATCTGAGTCTGGGGGAGCCCCAGCATTTT.

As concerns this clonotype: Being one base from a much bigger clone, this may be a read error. CDR3 nucleotides: TGTGCCAGCAGCCGGGGACTCCTGACCAGATCCAATGAGCAGTTCTTC. Residues: CASSRGLLTRSNEQFF. This rearrangement joins TRBV11-2 to TRBJ2-1; D might be TRBD2 (6 bases). CDR1 is SGHAT, CDR2 FQNNGV, per germline. V lost 5 bases and J 6 bases, leaving 20 bases between the germline ends. The CDR3 has 16 amino acids.

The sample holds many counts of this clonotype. The chain's CDR3 is CASSFAEASPPGNEQFF. The CDR3 DNA follows: TGCGCCAGCAGCTTCGCGGAGGCCTCCCCCCCAGGCAATGAGCAGTTCTTC. V gene TRBV5-1 combines with J gene TRBJ2-1; D might be TRBD2 (5 bases). Germline loops: CDR1 SGHRS, CDR2 YFSETQ. V was trimmed by 2 bases and J by 6 bases, leaving 21 bases between them. This CDR3 region has 17 residues.

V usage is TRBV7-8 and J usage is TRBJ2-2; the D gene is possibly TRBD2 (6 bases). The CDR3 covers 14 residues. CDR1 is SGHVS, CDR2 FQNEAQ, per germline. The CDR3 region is CASYRRAGTGELFF. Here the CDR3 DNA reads TGTGCTAGCTACCGGAGGGCGGGCACCGGGGAGCTGTTTTTT.

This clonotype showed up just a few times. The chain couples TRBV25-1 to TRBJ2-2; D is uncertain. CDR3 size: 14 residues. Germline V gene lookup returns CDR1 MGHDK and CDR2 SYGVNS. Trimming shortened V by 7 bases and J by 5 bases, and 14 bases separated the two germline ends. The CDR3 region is CASTSLVRTGELFF. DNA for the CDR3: TGTGCCAGCACCTCGTTAGTGCGAACCGGGGAGCTGTTTTTT.